Each of the 23 T cell receptor beta chains below was sequenced from the same sample in a study of T cells after yellow fever vaccination. TCRdb reanalysed the 5' RACE reads using MiXCR and keeps one entry per CDR3 protein. The sample contains 300,000 to 400,000 distinct CDR3 sequences, approximately 12% of which appear only once. The specimen was CD4+ T cells sorted from PBMCs, collected 15 days after the yellow fever booster vaccination. These receptors all come from a young man who received the YFV17D yellow fever vaccine.

The chain links TRBV30 to TRBJ1-1; D not resolved. V lost 2 bases to trimming and J lost 0 bases, with 7 bases between them. Germline V CDR1 and CDR2: GTSNPN, SVGIG (reference sequence). This CDR3 is 13 amino acids long. CDR3 region: CAWSFGMNTEAFF. CDR3 DNA sequence: TGTGCCTGGAGTTTCGGAATGAACACTGAAGCTTTCTTT.

This clonotype was counted many times. The V gene is TRBV5-1, the J gene TRBJ2-5, with 7 bases that match TRBD1. Germline V gives CDR1 SGHRS, CDR2 YFSETQ. This CDR3 comprises 17 residues. V trimming: 4 bases; J trimming: 2 bases; junction bases outside the gene matches: 14. CDR3 nucleotide sequence: TGCGCCAGCAGCCCGGGACAGACCCTAACTATACAAGAGACCCAGTACTTC. It codes for CASSPGQTLTIQETQYF.

The table lists this clonotype with a few counts. The CDR3 sequence is CASSYSTRASGGAASEQFF. CDR3 in DNA: TGTGCCAGCAGTTACTCGACGCGGGCTAGCGGGGGGGCGGCCAGTGAGCAGTTCTTC. The rearrangement links TRBV6-5 to TRBJ2-1; 12 positions match TRBD2. V shed 0 bases, J shed 9 bases, and the junction held 15 bases outside the gene matches. The CDR3 is made up of 19 amino acids. Germline CDR1 reads MNHEY; CDR2 reads SVGAGI.

The V call is TRBV7-2, the J call TRBJ1-1, with D unclear. Germline loops: CDR1 SGHTA, CDR2 FQGNSA. The CDR3 covers 15 residues. Trimming took off 5 bases at V and 5 bases at J, with 18 bases between the two ends. CDR3 sequence (DNA): TGTGCCAGCAGCCTCTCGGCGAGCATGAGGACTGAAGCTTTCTTT. It is translated as CASSLSASMRTEAFF.

The rearrangement joins TRBV5-1 to TRBJ2-2; weak D call: TRBD2 (5 bases). This CDR3 has 16 amino acids. The V and J ends lost 6 bases and 1 base respectively, with 16 bases between them. The germline V gene encodes CDR1 SGHRS and CDR2 YFSETQ. Written as DNA, the CDR3 is TGCGCCAGCAACTCTCCCTCCGGAGGGAACACCGGGGAGCTGTTTTTT. Encoded protein: CASNSPSGGNTGELFF.

This rearrangement joins TRBV7-9 to TRBJ1-5, with 9 positions matching TRBD1. The CDR3 is 16 amino acids. Trimming took 3 bases from V and 0 from J; bases not matched to a gene: 3. Germline-derived CDR1 and CDR2 are SEHNR and FQNEAQ (reference sequence). DNA of the CDR3: TGTGCCAGCAGCTTCTCGGGACAGGGTAGCAATCAGCCCCAGCATTTT. Protein: CASSFSGQGSNQPQHF.

This chain joins TRBV4-1 and TRBJ1-2; unclear D gene. Trimming cost V 1 base and J 5 bases, with 14 bases left between them. The CDR3 loop spans 15 amino acids. Germline V lookup: CDR1 MGHRA, CDR2 YSYEKL. The CDR3 loop is CASSQVYRRNYGYTF. The CDR3, as DNA: TGCGCCAGCAGCCAAGTATATAGGAGAAATTATGGCTACACCTTC.

V and J are TRBV2 and TRBJ2-5; TRBD1 matches at 12 bases. The CDR3 runs 14 residues. Trimming took 4 bases from V and 5 from J; bases not matched to a gene: 2. Germline V gives CDR1 SNHLY, CDR2 FYNNEI. CDR3 in amino acids: CASSGDRGHETQYF. The CDR3 bases are TGTGCCAGCAGTGGGGACAGGGGGCATGAGACCCAGTACTTC.

This clonotype was seen more than once but under ten times. The chain couples TRBV7-2 to TRBJ2-1; D is possibly TRBD2 (7 bases). Germline CDR1 is SGHTA and CDR2 is FQGNSA. V lost 1 base, J lost 15 bases, and 13 bases lay in between. The length of the CDR3 is 12 residues. The chain's CDR3 is CASSLEGGYRFF. CDR3 bases: TGTGCCAGCAGCTTAGAGGGGGGGTATCGGTTCTTC.

The chain combines TRBV11-2 with TRBJ1-6; no clear D. V lost 6 bases to trimming and J lost 9 bases, with 18 bases between them. Germline lookup yields CDR1 SGHAT and CDR2 FQNNGV. The CDR3 is made up of 15 amino acids. The CDR3 DNA is TGTGCCAGCAGTTTTGACCTTCGTGGAATTTCACCCCTCCACTTT. Amino acids: CASSFDLRGISPLHF.

This clonotype was seen at least ten times. The V gene is TRBV6-2 or TRBV6-3, the J gene TRBJ2-1; 9 nucleotides line up with TRBD2. Losses at the gene ends were 6 bases for V and 7 bases for J; bases not matched to a gene: 10. The CDR3 covers 15 residues. CDR1 is MNHEY, CDR2 SVGEGT, per germline. The CDR3 loop reads CASSGSGGPQNEQFF. DNA of the CDR3: TGTGCCAGCAGCGGTAGCGGGGGCCCGCAGAATGAGCAGTTCTTC.

The chain couples TRBV27 to TRBJ2-7; the D is unclear. Trimming shortened V by 6 bases and J by 3 bases, and 12 bases separated the two germline ends. The CDR3 length is 13 residues. Germline V gene lookup returns CDR1 MNHEY and CDR2 SMNVEV (reference sequence). This CDR3 is CASSQTQYYEQYF. The DNA of the CDR3 is TGTGCCAGCAGCCAGACACAGTACTACGAGCAGTACTTC.

This clonotype has more than one count but fewer than ten. The chain recombines TRBV7-9 with TRBJ1-1, with D possibly matching TRBD1 (6 bases). The ends were cut back, 1 base at V and 5 bases at J, with 17 bases in the middle. CDR1 and CDR2 (germline): SEHNR, FQNEAQ (reference sequence). CDR3 size: 16 residues. The CDR3 DNA reads TGTGCCAGCAGCTTAGGAGGGCAGGGGCGGGGAACTGAAGCTTTCTTT. This sequence encodes CASSLGGQGRGTEAFF.

V is TRBV7-9 and J is TRBJ1-1; D gene ambiguous. Germline V gives CDR1 SEHNR, CDR2 FQNEAQ (reference sequence). Trimming took 5 bases from V and 1 from J, leaving 14 bases between them. The CDR3 is 15 residues long. The CDR3 spells CASSTVWQSNTEAFF. CDR3 nucleotide sequence: TGTGCCAGCAGCACCGTATGGCAGTCGAACACTGAAGCTTTCTTT.

This clonotype occurred many times. V gene TRBV11-2 combines with J gene TRBJ1-1; D not certain. The CDR3 length is 14 residues. Trimming took 7 bases from V and 4 from J, leaving 16 bases between them. CDR1 and CDR2 (germline): SGHAT, FQNNGV. CDR3 nucleotides: TGTGCCAGCACTTTAGTAAGGGCCGGCACTGAAGCTTTCTTT. This encodes CASTLVRAGTEAFF.

This clonotype was found a few times. This chain links TRBV6-6 with TRBJ1-1; D call uncertain. V gave up 7 bases and J gave up 1 base, with 10 bases separating them. In germline, CDR1 is MNHNY, CDR2 SVGAGI (reference sequence). The CDR3 is made up of 13 amino acids. The CDR3 region is CASNLRGNTEAFF. CDR3 sequence (DNA): TGTGCCAGCAACCTAAGAGGGAACACTGAAGCTTTCTTT.

At least ten counts were recorded for this clonotype. V usage is TRBV4-3 and J usage is TRBJ2-1, with D perhaps matching TRBD1 (6 bases). The CDR3 is 13 residues long. Germline V gives CDR1 LGHNA, CDR2 YSLEER. V shed 1 base and J shed 10 bases, with 11 bases lying between them. CDR3 region: CASSQVRGYEQFF. The CDR3 DNA follows: TGCGCCAGCAGCCAAGTAAGGGGGTACGAGCAGTTCTTC.

The chain uses TRBV5-1 and TRBJ2-1; D is unclear. This CDR3 has 14 amino acids. Germline V gene lookup returns CDR1 SGHRS and CDR2 YFSETQ. V was trimmed by 6 bases and J by 4 bases, leaving 14 bases between them. CDR3 DNA sequence: TGCGCCAGCACCCCTGATGACGGTTACAATGAGCAGTTCTTC. Residues: CASTPDDGYNEQFF.

This clonotype was seen a handful of times. This rearrangement joins TRBV3-1 to TRBJ1-4; 9 nucleotides match TRBD1. The V segment lost 4 bases and the J segment 6 bases; nucleotides outside the gene matches: 6. The CDR3 covers 15 residues. Germline V lookup: CDR1 LGHDT, CDR2 YNNKEL (reference sequence). CDR3 DNA sequence: TGTGCCAGCAGCCGCTTGGGACAGGGCGATGAAAAACTGTTTTTT. It yields the protein CASSRLGQGDEKLFF.

This clonotype has more than one count but fewer than ten. V usage is TRBV27 and J usage is TRBJ2-5, with D uncertain. V lost 1 base to trimming and J lost 3 bases, with 6 bases between them. The germline gives CDR1 MNHEY, CDR2 SMNVEV (reference sequence). The CDR3 runs 13 residues. CDR3 residues: CASSLYTEETQYF. In DNA, the CDR3 is TGTGCCAGCAGTTTATACACGGAAGAGACCCAGTACTTC.

The V call is TRBV6-5, the J call TRBJ2-1; D possibly uses TRBD1 or TRBD2 (5 bases each). Germline V gene lookup returns CDR1 MNHEY and CDR2 SVGAGI. The germline V and J ends were trimmed by 0 bases and 10 bases, with 10 bases remaining between them. The CDR3 has 13 residues. The CDR3 loop is CASSYSWGPEQFF. The DNA of the CDR3 is TGTGCCAGCAGTTACTCTTGGGGACCGGAGCAGTTCTTC.

This clonotype was seen a handful of times. The genes are TRBV18 and TRBJ1-1; TRBD1 matches at 7 bases. V lost 3 bases, J lost 2 bases, and 6 bases stayed unmatched. The CDR3 is 15 amino acids. Germline V CDR1 and CDR2: KGHSH, LQKENI. CDR3 DNA sequence: TGTGCCAGCTCACCCTTCGGGACAGTTAACACTGAAGCTTTCTTT. Its translation: CASSPFGTVNTEAFF.

This clonotype has more than one count but fewer than ten. The chain carries TRBV18 and TRBJ1-5; the D gene is possibly TRBD1 (5 bases). Germline V gives CDR1 KGHSH, CDR2 LQKENI. The CDR3 totals 14 residues. V dropped 6 bases and J dropped 7 bases, with 16 bases sitting between them. CDR3 DNA sequence: TGTGCCAGCTCCCCCGGGGCCGAGCCCCAGCCCCAGCATTTT. This encodes CASSPGAEPQPQHF.